The 8 T cell receptor beta chains in this list originate from one sample, sequenced in a study of molecular identifiers for immune sequencing clone quantification (dated by TCRdb to about 2018). The library relied on PCR. These reads were obtained on an Illumina HiSeq 4000. TCRdb reran the public reads through fastp at Q25 and MiXCR, keeping productive beta chains. Every CDR3 protein is listed once, alongside the most common genes and DNA of its rows. The sample table contains about 500,000 distinct CDR3 sequences; only one count was recorded for 20% to 25% of them. The biggest ten clones account for 0.7% to 1% of the sample. The specimen sequenced was naive CD8+ T cells from blood, with Jurkat cell RNA spiked in. In the paper's terms, the cell subset or site label means: FACS-sorted CD8+CD4-CCR7+CD45RA+ naive T cells. Receptor source: a human donor in good health. Some libraries in this study had Jurkat cell RNA spiked in.

This clonotype was counted ten times or more. This chain joins TRBV19 and TRBJ2-4, with a tentative D call TRBD2 (6 bases). V was trimmed by 7 bases and J by 11 bases, leaving 15 bases between them. There are 12 residues in the CDR3. The germline V gene has CDR1 LNHDA and CDR2 SQIVND (reference sequence). The chain's CDR3 is CASNQYPGVQYF. DNA for the CDR3: TGTGCCAGTAATCAATACCCGGGGGTTCAGTACTTC. The full variable domain, its missing parts supplied by reference TRBV19 and TRBJ2-4, is DGGITQSPKYLFRKEGQNVTLSCEQNLNHDAMYWYRQDPGQGLRLIYYSQIVNDFQKGDIAEGYSVSREKKESFPLTVTSAQKNPTAFYLCASNQYPGVQYFGAGTRLSVL.

The table lists this clonotype with many counts. This chain uses TRBV27 with TRBJ2-7; D remains unclear. CDR3 length equals 14 residues. CDR1 MNHEY and CDR2 SMNVEV come from the germline V gene (reference sequence). Deletions cut 5 bases from V and 2 bases from J, with 13 bases between. The CDR3, as DNA: TGTGCCAGCAGTCCCGTCAGCCCGACCTACGAGCAGTACTTC. This sequence encodes CASSPVSPTYEQYF.

This clonotype was seen many times. CDR3 protein: CASSYSSANEQFF. CDR3 coding DNA: TGTGCCAGCAGTTACTCTTCTGCCAATGAGCAGTTCTTC. The rearrangement links TRBV6-5 to TRBJ2-1; D call uncertain. Germline CDR1 is MNHEY and CDR2 is SVGAGI. This CDR3 contains 13 residues. The V and J ends lost 0 bases and 6 bases respectively, with 6 bases between them.

The table lists this clonotype with many counts. The chain has TRBV27 and TRBJ2-1; D ambiguous. The CDR3 has 16 amino acids. Germline CDR1 MNHEY, CDR2 SMNVEV (reference sequence). The V end lost 5 bases, the J end lost 0 bases, and 14 bases lay between the germline ends. The CDR3: CASSPETESSYNEQFF. Written as DNA, the CDR3 is TGTGCCAGCAGTCCTGAGACCGAAAGCTCCTACAATGAGCAGTTCTTC.

This clonotype showed up just once. Relative to the germline gene, one junction end is altered; a read error may explain this. J is TRBJ2-7 and V is TRBV5-4; 8 bases are shared with TRBD1. Germline V CDR1 and CDR2: SGHNT, YYREEE (reference sequence). This CDR3 region has 15 residues. The CDR3: CASSLGTGNSYGQYF. The CDR3 bases are TGTGCCAGCAGCTTGGGGACAGGGAACTCCTACGGGCAGTACTTC.

The chain carries TRBV24-1 and TRBJ1-1, with 8 bases fitting TRBD1. Unmatched junction bases numbered 7, after V lost 10 bases and J lost 1 base. Germline values: CDR1 KGHDR, CDR2 SFDVKD. The CDR3 runs to 14 residues. CDR3 coding DNA: TGTGCCACGAAAAGGGACAGGCAGAACACTGAAGCTTTCTTT. This encodes CATKRDRQNTEAFF.

This clonotype was counted a single time. The J gene is TRBJ1-5, the V gene TRBV19, with D perhaps matching TRBD1 (5 bases). Trimming removed 5 bases from V and 11 bases from J, with 19 bases in between. The germline V gene has CDR1 LNHDA and CDR2 SQIVND (reference sequence). The CDR3 has 14 residues. As DNA, the CDR3 is TGTGCCAGTAGTTTACGGGATTGGGAGGGGACCCAGCATTTT. It codes for CASSLRDWEGTQHF.

Only a few counts were recorded for this clonotype. The chain recombines TRBV6-5 with TRBJ2-6; 12 nucleotides match TRBD1. This CDR3 region has 18 residues. Germline V gene lookup returns CDR1 MNHEY and CDR2 SVGAGI. J was trimmed by 4 bases and V by 8 bases; bases with no gene match: 12. This chain's CDR3 is CASRILGTGGGGANVLTF. CDR3 in DNA: TGTGCCAGCCGTATTTTGGGGACAGGGGGCGGCGGGGCCAACGTCCTGACTTTC.